The source of this T cell receptor beta chain is a study of a mutant IDH1 vaccine in newly diagnosed glioma. This CDR3 is 13 amino acids long. Germline CDR1 reads SNHLY; CDR2 reads FYNNEI. V lost 3 bases and J lost 1, with 6 bases in between. Documented time point: baseline, week 1 (first vaccination visit). Regarding treatment: pre-vaccination baseline after standard-of-care therapy. The method was immunoSEQ multiplex PCR; TCRdb's version includes in-frame clones alone and lacks a portion of them. The sample carries 45,000 to 60,000 clones, around three quarters recorded once. The clonotype comes from a woman aged 40 to 49 with glioma. The chain uses TRBV2 and TRBJ1-1, with D unresolved. Sequences were derived from PBMCs, sampled from a glioma patient treated with radiotherapy, temozolomide or both. CDR3 sequence reads: CASSERWNTEAFF. CDR3 DNA: TGTGCCAGCAGTGAGAGGTGGAACACTGAAGCTTTCTTT.